This TCR beta chain is drawn from a study of cytomegalovirus exposure and HLA in healthy donors. Regarding the study as a whole: No immune exposure information besides CMV serostatus was available. There were 150 to 200 TCR beta chains listed as cytomegalovirus-associated. A later analysis found TCR association rates differed by HLA locus, highest for DRB1 and lowest for HLA-C.

This clone was seen only a few times. Its antigen is undetermined. The PCR employed 60 Vbeta primers together with 13 Jbeta primers. Sequencing used immunoSEQ multiplex PCR; TCRdb keeps in-frame clones, though not all of them. The repertoire has tens of thousands of clones, 72% of them found once; the top ten carry about 12%. Sequenced material: PBMCs. The sequence derives from a woman in her 40s in good health and CMV-seropositive.

This CDR3 reads CATSREFQRTSYEQYF. The DNA for the CDR3 is TGTGCCACCAGCAGGGAGTTCCAGCGAACCTCCTACGAGCAGTACTTC. V and J are TRBV15 and TRBJ2-7, with D unresolved. Trimming took off 3 bases at V and 0 bases at J, with 15 bases between the two ends. The CDR3 has 16 amino acids. Per germline, CDR1 LNHNV and CDR2 YYDKDF (reference sequence).